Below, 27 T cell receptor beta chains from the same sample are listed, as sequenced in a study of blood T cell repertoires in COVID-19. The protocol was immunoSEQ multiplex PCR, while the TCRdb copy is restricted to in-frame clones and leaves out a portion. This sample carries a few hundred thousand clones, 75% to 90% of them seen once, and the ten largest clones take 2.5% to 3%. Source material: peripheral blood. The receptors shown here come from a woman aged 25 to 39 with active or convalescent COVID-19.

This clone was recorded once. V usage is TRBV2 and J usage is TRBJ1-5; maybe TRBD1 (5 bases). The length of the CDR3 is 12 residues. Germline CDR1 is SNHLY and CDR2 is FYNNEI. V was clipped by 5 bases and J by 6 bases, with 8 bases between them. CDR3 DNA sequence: TGTGCCAGCAGTAGGGGAGGTCAGCCCCAGCATTTT. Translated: CASSRGGQPQHF. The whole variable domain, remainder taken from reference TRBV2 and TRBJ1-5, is EPEVTQTPSHQVTQMGQEVILRCVPISNHLYFYWYRQILGQKVEFLVSFYNNEISEKSEIFDDQFSVERPDGSNFTLKIRSTKLEDSAMYFCASSRGGQPQHFGDGTRLSIL.

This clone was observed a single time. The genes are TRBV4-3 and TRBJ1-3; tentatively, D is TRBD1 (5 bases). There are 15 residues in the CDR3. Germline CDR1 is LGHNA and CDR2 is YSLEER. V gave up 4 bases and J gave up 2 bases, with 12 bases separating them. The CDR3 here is CASSPGTGAGNTIYF. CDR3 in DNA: TGCGCCAGCAGCCCTGGGACGGGGGCTGGAAACACCATATATTTT.

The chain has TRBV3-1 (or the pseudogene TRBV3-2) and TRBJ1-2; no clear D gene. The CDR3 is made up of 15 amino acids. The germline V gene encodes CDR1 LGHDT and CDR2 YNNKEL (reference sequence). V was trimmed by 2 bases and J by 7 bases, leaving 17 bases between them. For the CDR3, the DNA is TGTGCCAGCAGCCAACCCATGGGAGGGTCATCTGGCTACACCTTC. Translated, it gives CASSQPMGGSSGYTF.

The CDR3 region is CASSQAGLSNSPLHF. The CDR3 nucleotides are TGTGCCAGCAGCCAAGCAGGGTTGAGTAATTCACCCCTCCACTTT. This rearrangement joins TRBV3-1 (or the pseudogene TRBV3-2) to TRBJ1-6, with D possibly matching TRBD1 (5 bases). The CDR3 loop spans 15 amino acids. Germline CDR1 is LGHDT and CDR2 is YNNKEL (reference sequence). V shed 1 base and J shed 6 bases, with 10 bases lying between them.

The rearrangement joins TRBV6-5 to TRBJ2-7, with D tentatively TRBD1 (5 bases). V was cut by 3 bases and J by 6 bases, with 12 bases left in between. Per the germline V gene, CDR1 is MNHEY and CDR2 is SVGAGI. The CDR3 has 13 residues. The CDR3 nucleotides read TGTGCCAGCAGTTATGGGCAGGGCGGCGAGCAGTACTTC. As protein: CASSYGQGGEQYF.

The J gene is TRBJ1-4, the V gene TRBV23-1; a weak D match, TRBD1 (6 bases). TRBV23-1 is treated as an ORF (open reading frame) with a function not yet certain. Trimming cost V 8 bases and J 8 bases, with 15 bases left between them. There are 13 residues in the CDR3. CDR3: CASSDGGREKLFF. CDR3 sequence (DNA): TGCGCCAGCTCCGACGGGGGGCGGGAAAAACTGTTTTTT.

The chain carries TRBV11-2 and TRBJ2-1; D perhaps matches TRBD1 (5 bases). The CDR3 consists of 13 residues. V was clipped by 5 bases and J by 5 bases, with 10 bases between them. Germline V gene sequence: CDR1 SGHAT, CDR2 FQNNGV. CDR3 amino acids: CASSQDRHNEQFF. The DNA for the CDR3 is TGTGCCAGCAGCCAAGACAGACACAATGAGCAGTTCTTC.

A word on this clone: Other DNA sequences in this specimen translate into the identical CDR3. The CDR3 bases are TGTGCCAGCAGCCCCCGACAGGGCATGAACACTGAAGCTTTCTTT. This codes for CASSPRQGMNTEAFF. The chain employs TRBV9 and TRBJ1-1; 7 nucleotides align to TRBD1. The CDR3 runs 15 residues. J was trimmed by 0 bases and V by 4 bases; bases with no gene match: 6. The germline gives CDR1 SGDLS, CDR2 YYNGEE.

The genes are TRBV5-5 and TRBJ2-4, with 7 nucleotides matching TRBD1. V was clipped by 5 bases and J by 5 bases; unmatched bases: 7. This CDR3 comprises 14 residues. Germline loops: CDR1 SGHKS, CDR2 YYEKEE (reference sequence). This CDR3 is CASSSDRVQNIQYF. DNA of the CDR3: TGTGCCAGCAGTTCCGACAGGGTCCAAAACATTCAGTACTTC.

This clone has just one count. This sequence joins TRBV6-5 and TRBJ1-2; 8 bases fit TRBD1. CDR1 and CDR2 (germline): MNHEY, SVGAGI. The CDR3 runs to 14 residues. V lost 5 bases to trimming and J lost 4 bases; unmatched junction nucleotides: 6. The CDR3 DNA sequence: TGTGCCAGCAGTCAAACCGGACAGGGCTATGGCTACACCTTC. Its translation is CASSQTGQGYGYTF.

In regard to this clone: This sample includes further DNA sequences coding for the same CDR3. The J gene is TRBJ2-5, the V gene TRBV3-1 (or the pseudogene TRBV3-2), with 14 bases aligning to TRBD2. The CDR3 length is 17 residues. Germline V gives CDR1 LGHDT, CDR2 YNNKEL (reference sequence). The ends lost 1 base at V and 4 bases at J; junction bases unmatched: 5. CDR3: CASSQGGLAGGRETQYF. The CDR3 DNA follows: TGTGCCAGCAGCCAAGGTGGACTAGCGGGGGGAAGAGAGACCCAGTACTTC.

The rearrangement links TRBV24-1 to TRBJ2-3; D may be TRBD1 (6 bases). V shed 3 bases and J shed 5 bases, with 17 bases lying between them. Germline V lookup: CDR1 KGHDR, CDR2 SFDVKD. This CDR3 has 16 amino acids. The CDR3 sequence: CATSDARGKPGDTQYF. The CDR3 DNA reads TGTGCCACCAGTGATGCCAGGGGAAAGCCGGGAGATACGCAGTATTTT.

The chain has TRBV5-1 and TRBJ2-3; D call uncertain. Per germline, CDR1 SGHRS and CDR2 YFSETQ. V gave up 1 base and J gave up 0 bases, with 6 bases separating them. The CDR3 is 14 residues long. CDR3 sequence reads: CASSLSQSTDTQYF. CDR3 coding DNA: TGCGCCAGCAGCTTGTCCCAGAGCACAGATACGCAGTATTTT.

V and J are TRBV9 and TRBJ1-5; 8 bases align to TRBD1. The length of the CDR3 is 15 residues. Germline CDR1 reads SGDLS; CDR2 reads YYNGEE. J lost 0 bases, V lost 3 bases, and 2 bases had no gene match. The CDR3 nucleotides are TGTGCCAGCAGCGCACAGGGGGATAGCAATCAGCCCCAGCATTTT. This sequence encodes CASSAQGDSNQPQHF. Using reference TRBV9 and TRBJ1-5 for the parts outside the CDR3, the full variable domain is DSGVTQTPKHLITATGQRVTLRCSPRSGDLSVYWYQQSLDQGLQFLIQYYNGEERAKGNILERFSAQQFPDLHSELNLSSLELGDSALYFCASSAQGDSNQPQHFGDGTRLSIL.

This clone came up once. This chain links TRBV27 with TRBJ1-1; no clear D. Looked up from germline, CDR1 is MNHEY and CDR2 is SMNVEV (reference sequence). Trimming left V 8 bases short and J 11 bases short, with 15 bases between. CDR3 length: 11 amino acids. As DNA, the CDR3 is TGTGCCAGCGTTCGGGGTTCTCGTGCTTTCTTT. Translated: CASVRGSRAFF.

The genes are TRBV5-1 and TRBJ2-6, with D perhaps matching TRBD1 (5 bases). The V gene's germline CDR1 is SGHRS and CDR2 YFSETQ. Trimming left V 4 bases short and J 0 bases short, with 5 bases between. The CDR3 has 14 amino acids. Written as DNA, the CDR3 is TGCGCCAGCAGCGACAGCTCTGGGGCCAACGTCCTGACTTTC. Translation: CASSDSSGANVLTF.

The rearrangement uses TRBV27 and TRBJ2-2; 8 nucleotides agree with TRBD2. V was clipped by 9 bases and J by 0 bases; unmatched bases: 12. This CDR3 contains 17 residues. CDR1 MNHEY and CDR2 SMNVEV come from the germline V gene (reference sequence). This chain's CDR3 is CASSGVAGFANTGELFF. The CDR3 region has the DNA TGTGCCAGTTCCGGGGTAGCGGGGTTCGCGAACACCGGGGAGCTGTTTTTT.

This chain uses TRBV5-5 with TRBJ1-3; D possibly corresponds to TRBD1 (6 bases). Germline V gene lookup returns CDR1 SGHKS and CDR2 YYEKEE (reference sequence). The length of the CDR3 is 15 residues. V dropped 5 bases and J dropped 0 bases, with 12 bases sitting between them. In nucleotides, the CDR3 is TGTGCCAGCAGGCTGGACAGAGCCTCTGGAAACACCATATATTTT. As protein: CASRLDRASGNTIYF.

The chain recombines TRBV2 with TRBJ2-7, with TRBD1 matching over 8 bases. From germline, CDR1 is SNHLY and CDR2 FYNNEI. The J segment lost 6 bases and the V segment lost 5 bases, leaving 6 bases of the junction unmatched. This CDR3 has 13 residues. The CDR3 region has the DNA TGTGCCAGCAGTCCCGACAGGGGAGGCGAGCAGTACTTC. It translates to CASSPDRGGEQYF.

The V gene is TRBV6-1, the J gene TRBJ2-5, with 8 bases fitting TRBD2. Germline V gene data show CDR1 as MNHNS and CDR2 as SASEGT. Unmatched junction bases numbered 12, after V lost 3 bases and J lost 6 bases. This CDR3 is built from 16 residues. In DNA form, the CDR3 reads TGTGCCAGCAGTGATTGGGCTTTTACTAGCGGACAGACCCAGTACTTC. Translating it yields CASSDWAFTSGQTQYF.

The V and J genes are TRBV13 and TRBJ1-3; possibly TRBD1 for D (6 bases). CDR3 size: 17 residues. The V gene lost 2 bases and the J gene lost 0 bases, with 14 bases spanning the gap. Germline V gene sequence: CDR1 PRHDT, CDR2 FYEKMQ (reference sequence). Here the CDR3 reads CASSLRVGQSSGNTIYF. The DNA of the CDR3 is TGTGCCAGCAGCTTACGCGTCGGACAGAGCTCTGGAAACACCATATATTTT.

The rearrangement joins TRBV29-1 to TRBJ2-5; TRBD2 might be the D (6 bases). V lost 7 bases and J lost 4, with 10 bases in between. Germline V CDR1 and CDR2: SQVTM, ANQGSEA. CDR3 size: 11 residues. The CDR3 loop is CSARDSETQYF. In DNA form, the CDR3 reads TGCAGCGCTCGGGACTCAGAGACCCAGTACTTC.

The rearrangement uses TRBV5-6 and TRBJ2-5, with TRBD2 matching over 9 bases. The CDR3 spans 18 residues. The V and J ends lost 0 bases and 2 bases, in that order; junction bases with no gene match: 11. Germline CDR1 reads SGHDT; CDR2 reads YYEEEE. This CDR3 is CASSLDGRRGGPQETQYF. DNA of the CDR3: TGTGCCAGCAGCTTGGATGGTCGGCGGGGGGGCCCACAAGAGACCCAGTACTTC.

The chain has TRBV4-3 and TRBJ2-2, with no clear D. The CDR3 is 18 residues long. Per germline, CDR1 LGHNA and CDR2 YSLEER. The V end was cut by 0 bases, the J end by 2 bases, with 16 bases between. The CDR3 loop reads CASSQEVVRTLNTGELFF. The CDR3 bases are TGCGCCAGCAGCCAAGAGGTTGTCCGAACTCTCAACACCGGGGAGCTGTTTTTT.

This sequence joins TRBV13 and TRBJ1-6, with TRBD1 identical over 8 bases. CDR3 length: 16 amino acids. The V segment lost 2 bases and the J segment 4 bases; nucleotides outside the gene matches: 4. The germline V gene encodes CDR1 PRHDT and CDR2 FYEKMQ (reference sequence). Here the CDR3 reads CASSLQGAQYNSPLHF. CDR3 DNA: TGTGCCAGCAGCTTACAGGGGGCGCAGTATAATTCACCCCTCCACTTT.

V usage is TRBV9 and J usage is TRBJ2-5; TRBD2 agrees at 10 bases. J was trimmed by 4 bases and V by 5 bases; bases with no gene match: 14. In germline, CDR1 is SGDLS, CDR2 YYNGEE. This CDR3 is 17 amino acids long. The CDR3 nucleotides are TGTGCCAGCAGTGTCTCCGGGAGCGGGGGGGCGACAGAGACCCAGTACTTC. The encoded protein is CASSVSGSGGATETQYF.

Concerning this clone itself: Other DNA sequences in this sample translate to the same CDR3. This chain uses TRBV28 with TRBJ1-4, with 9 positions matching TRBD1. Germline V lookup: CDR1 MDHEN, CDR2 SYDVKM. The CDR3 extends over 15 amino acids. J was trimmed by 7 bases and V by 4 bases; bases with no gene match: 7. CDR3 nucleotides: TGTGCCAGCAGTTCTCTGGGACAGGGCGGTGAAAAACTGTTTTTT. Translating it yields CASSSLGQGGEKLFF.